The subject of this entry is one TCR beta chain. Per germline, CDR1 SGHKS and CDR2 YYEKEE (reference sequence). The CDR3 has 16 amino acids. V lost 3 bases, J lost 0 bases, and 6 bases stayed unmatched. These data are taken from a study of blood T cell repertoires in COVID-19. Data came from immunoSEQ multiplex PCR; TCRdb stores just in-frame clones and leaves some out. The sample shows 100,000 to 150,000 clones, around 82% of them seen only once. The chain uses TRBV5-5 and TRBJ2-1, with 7 bases identical to TRBD2. The specimen sequenced was peripheral blood. The clonotype originates from a woman in her twenties or thirties who had recovered from COVID-19. The CDR3 sequence is CASSSLAGSSYNEQFF. For the CDR3, the DNA is TGTGCCAGCAGCTCATTAGCGGGTAGCTCCTACAATGAGCAGTTCTTC.